The source of this T cell receptor beta chain is a study of naive and memory T cell subsets. An equimolar mix of two oligonucleotides served as the beta constant-region primer for TRBC1 and TRBC2. The ligated cDNA underwent four PCR rounds using SP2 and nested alpha and beta constant-region primers. Via MiXCR, TCRdb re-called the UMI-ligation and nested PCR reads, giving one row per CDR3 protein. Of around 140,000 distinct CDR3 sequences detected, 15% to 20% appear once; the ten largest clones hold 0.6% to 0.8%. Trimming took off 0 bases at V and 1 base at J, with 14 bases between the two ends. CDR3 length: 17 residues. The germline V gene encodes CDR1 SGHAT and CDR2 FQNNGV. As to this clonotype: Its antigen is not identified.

Study-level results: Especially in CD8 cells, naive repertoires contained a few larger clonotypes, possibly CD45RA-re-expressing memory cells.

Sequencing was carried out using naive CD8+ T cells from blood. This sequence was found in a human donor in good health. V gene TRBV11-2 combines with J gene TRBJ2-3; weak D call: TRBD2 (6 bases). The chain's CDR3 is CASSLDLGSGGTDTQYF. The CDR3 DNA reads as TGTGCCAGCAGCTTAGATCTTGGTTCGGGGGGCACAGATACGCAGTATTTT.